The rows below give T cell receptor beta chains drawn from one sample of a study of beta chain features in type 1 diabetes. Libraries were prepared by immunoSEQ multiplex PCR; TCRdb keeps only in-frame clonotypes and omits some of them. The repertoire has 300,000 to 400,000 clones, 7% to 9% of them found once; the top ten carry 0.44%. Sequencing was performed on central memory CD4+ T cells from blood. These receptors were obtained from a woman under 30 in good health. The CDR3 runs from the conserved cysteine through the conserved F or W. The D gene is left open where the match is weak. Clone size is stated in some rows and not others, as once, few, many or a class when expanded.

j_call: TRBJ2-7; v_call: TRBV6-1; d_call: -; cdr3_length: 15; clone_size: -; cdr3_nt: TGTGCCAGCAGTGAATTCCGACAGGCAACCTACGAGCAGTACTTC; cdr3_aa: CASSEFRQATYEQYF
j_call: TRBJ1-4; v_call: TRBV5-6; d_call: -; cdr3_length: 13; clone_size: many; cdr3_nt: TGTGCCAGCAGCCGACAGCGGGCTGAAAAACTGTTTTTT; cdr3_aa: CASSRQRAEKLFF
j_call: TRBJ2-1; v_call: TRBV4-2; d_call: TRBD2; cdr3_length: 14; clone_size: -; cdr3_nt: TGTGCCAGCAGCCAAGCCGGACTAGCAGGGGAGCAGTTCTTC; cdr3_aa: CASSQAGLAGEQFF
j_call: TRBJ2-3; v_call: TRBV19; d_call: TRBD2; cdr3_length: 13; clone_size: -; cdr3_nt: TGTGCCAGTAGTAGCCCCGGGAGCGGGGCGCAGTATTTT; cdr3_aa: CASSSPGSGAQYF
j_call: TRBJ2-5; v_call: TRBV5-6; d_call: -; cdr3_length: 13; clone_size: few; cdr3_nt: TGTGCCAGCAGCCCCCCGAGTGGCGAGACCCAGTACTTC; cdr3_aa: CASSPPSGETQYF
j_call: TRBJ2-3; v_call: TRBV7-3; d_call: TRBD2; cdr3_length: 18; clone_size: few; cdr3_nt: TGTGCCAGCAGCCCCACGGGACTAGCGGGACGACTGACAGATACGCAGTATTTT; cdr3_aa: CASSPTGLAGRLTDTQYF
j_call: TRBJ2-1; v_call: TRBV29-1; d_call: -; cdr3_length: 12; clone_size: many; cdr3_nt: TGCAGCGTTGAGTGGATCTACAATGAGCAGTTCTTC; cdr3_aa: CSVEWIYNEQFF
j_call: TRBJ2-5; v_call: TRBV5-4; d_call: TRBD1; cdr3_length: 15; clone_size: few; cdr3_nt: TGCGCCAGCAGCCCTTGGGTGGGACAGCAAGAGACCCAGTACTTC; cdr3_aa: CASSPWVGQQETQYF
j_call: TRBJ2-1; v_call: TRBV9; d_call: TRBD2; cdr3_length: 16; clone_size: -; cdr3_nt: TGTGCCAGCAGCGTAGTTGGTAGCGGGAGGGCCGGGGAGCAGTTCTTC; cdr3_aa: CASSVVGSGRAGEQFF
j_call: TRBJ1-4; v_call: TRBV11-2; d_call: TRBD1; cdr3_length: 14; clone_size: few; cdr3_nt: TGTGCCAGCAGCTTCGGGACAGGGAATGAAAAACTGTTTTTT; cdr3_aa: CASSFGTGNEKLFF
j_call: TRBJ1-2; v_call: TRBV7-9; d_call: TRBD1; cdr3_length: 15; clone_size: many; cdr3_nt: TGTGCCAGCAGCCGGGGCCGGGACAGCAACTATGGCTACACCTTC; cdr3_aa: CASSRGRDSNYGYTF
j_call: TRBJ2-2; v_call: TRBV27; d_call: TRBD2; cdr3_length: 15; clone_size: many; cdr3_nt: TGTGCCAGCAGTTTTGAACTAGCGGGAACTGGGGAGCTGTTTTTT; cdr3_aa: CASSFELAGTGELFF
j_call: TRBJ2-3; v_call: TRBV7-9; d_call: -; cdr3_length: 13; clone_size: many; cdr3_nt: TGTGCCAGCAGCTTAGTTGGTACAGATACGCAGTATTTT; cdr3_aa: CASSLVGTDTQYF
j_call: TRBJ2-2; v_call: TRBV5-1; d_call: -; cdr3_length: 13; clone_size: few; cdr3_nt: TGCGCCAGCAGGAGTATGCACACCGGGGAGCTGTTTTTT; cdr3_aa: CASRSMHTGELFF
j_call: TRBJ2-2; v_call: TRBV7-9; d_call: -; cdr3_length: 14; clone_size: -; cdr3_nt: TGTGCCAGCAGCTCGACCGGCTTGACCGGGGAGCTGTTTTTT; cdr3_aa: CASSSTGLTGELFF
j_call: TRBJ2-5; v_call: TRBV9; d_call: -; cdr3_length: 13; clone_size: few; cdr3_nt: TGTGCCAGCAGCCCACAAGGAAAAGAGACCCAGTACTTC; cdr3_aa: CASSPQGKETQYF
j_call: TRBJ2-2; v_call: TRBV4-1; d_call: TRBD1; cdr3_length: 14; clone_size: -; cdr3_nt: TGCGCCAGCAGCCAACGACAGGGGACCGGGGAGCTGTTTTTT; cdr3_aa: CASSQRQGTGELFF
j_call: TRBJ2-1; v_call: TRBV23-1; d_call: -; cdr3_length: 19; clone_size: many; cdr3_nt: TGCGCCAGCAGTCAATCATTGGGACATGTGGTCACATTCTCCAATGAGCAGTTCTTC; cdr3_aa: CASSQSLGHVVTFSNEQFF
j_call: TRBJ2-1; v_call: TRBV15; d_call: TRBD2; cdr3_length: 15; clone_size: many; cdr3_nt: TGTGCCACCAGCAGAGGACTAGCGGGAGACAATGAGCAGTTCTTC; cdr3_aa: CATSRGLAGDNEQFF
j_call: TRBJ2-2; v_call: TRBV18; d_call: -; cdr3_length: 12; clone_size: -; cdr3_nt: TGTGCCAGCTTCGACACCACCGGGGAGCTGTTTTTT; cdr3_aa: CASFDTTGELFF
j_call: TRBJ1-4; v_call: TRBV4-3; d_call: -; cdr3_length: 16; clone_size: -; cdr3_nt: TGCGCCAGCAGCCAGGGACACCGAGCCACTAATGAAAAACTGTTTTTT; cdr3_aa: CASSQGHRATNEKLFF
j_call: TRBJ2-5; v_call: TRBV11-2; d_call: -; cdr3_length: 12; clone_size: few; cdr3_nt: TGTGCCAGCGGTGGGGAAGGCGAGACCCAGTACTTC; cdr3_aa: CASGGEGETQYF
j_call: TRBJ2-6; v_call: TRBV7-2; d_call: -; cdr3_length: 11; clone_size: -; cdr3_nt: TGTGCCAGCAGCCCAGCCGACGTCCTGACTTTC; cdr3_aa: CASSPADVLTF
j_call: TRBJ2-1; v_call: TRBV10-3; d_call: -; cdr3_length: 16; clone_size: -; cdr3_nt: TGTGCCATCAGTGAGTCGATTGGGATCTCCTACAATGAGCAGTTCTTC; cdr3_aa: CAISESIGISYNEQFF
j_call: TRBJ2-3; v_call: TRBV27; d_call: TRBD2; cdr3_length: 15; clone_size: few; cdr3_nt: TGTGCCAGCAGCACCCTTGCGGGAGGGACAGATACGCAGTATTTT; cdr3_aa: CASSTLAGGTDTQYF
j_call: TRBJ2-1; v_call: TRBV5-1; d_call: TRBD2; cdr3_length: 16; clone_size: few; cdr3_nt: TGCGCCAGCAGCTCCCTACTAGCGGGAGCTTCTAATGAGCAGTTCTTC; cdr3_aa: CASSSLLAGASNEQFF
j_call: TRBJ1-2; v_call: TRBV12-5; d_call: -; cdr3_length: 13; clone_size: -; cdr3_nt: TGTGCTAGTGGTTCACAGGGAGGCTATGGCTACACCTTC; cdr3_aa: CASGSQGGYGYTF
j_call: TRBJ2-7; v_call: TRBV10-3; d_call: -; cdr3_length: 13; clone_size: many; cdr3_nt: TGTGCCATCAGCAGTAATCAGGGGATCGAGCAGTACTTC; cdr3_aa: CAISSNQGIEQYF
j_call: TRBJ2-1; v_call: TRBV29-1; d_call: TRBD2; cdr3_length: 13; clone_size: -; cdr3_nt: TGCAGCGTTGTAGCGGGAGATCCCAATGAGCAGTTCTTC; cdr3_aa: CSVVAGDPNEQFF
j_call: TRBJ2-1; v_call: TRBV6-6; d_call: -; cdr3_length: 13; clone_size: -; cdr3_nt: TGTGCCAGCAGTTACTCAATAGTCGCTGAGCAGTTCTTC; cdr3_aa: CASSYSIVAEQFF
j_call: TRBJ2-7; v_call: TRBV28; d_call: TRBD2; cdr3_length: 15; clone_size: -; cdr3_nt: TGTGCCAGCAGTTTGCCGGCGGCGGGAGCAGGTGAGCAGTACTTC; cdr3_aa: CASSLPAAGAGEQYF
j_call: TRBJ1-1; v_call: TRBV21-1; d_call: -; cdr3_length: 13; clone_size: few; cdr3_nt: TGTGCCAGCAGGGGAAAAATGAACACTGAAGCTTTCTTT; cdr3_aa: CASRGKMNTEAFF
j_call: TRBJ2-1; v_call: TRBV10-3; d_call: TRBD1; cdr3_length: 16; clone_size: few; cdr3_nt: TGTGCCATCAGTGCCACCGGGACAGGGGGCCGGAATGAGCAGTTCTTC; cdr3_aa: CAISATGTGGRNEQFF
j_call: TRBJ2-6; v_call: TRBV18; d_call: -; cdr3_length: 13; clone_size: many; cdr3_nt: TGTGCCAGCTCACCACGTGGGGCCAACGTCCTGACTTTC; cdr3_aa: CASSPRGANVLTF
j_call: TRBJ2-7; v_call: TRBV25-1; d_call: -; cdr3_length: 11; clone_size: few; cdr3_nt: TGTGCCAGCAGTGAATATCGCGAGCAGTACTTC; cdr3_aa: CASSEYREQYF
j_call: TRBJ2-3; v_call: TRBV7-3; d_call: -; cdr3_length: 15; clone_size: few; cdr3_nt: TGTGCCAGCAGCCGCTCCTTCGATGGCACAGATACGCAGTATTTT; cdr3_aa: CASSRSFDGTDTQYF
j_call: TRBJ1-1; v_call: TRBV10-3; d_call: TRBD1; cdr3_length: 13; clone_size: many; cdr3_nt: TGTGCCATCAGTGGGGGACAGCACACTGAAGCTTTCTTT; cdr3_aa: CAISGGQHTEAFF
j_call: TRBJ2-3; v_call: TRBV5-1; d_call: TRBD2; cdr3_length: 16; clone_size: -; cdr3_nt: TGCGCCAGCAGCTTTTCTAGCGGGAGAAGCACAGATACGCAGTATTTT; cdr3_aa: CASSFSSGRSTDTQYF
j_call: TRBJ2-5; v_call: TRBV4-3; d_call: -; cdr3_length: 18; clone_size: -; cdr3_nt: TGCGCCAGCAGCCAAGCCGCGCCGGGTAGGGGATATCAAGAGACCCAGTACTTC; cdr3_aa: CASSQAAPGRGYQETQYF
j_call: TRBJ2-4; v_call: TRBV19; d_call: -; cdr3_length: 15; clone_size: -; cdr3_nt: TGTGCCAGTAGTATCAGAGGGCTCGACAAAAACATTCAGTACTTC; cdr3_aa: CASSIRGLDKNIQYF
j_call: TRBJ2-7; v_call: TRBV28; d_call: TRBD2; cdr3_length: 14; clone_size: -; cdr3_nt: TGTGCCAGCAGTGGGACTAGCGGGTTCTACGAGCAGTACTTC; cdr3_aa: CASSGTSGFYEQYF
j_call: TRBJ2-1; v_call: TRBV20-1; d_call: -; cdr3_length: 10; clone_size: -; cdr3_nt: TGCAGTGTCGGTTACAATGAGCAGTTCTTC; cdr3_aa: CSVGYNEQFF
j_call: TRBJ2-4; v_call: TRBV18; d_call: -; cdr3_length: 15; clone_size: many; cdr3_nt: TGTGCCAGCTCACCACTTATGGCAGTCAAAAACATTCAGTACTTC; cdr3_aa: CASSPLMAVKNIQYF
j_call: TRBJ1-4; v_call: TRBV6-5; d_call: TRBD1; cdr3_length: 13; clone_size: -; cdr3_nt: TGTGCCAGCAGCGCGGACAGGGGTGAAAAACTGTTTTTT; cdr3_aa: CASSADRGEKLFF
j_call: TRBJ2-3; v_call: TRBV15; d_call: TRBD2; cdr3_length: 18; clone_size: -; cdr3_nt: TGTGCCACCAGCAGAGACAGTGGGCTAGCGGGCAGCACAGATACGCAGTATTTT; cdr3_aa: CATSRDSGLAGSTDTQYF
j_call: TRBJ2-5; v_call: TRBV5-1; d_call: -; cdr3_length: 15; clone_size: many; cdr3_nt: TGCGCCAGCAGCTTGGTCCCGGGTAACCAAGAGACCCAGTACTTC; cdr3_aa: CASSLVPGNQETQYF
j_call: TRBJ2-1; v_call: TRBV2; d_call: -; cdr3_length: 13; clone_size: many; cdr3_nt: TGTGCCAGCAGCGAGAACGATGGCAATGAGCAGTTCTTC; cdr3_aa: CASSENDGNEQFF
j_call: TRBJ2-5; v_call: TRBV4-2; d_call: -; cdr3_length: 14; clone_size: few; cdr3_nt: TGTGCCAGCAGCCAAAGGGTACCTCCAGAGACCCAGTACTTC; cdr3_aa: CASSQRVPPETQYF
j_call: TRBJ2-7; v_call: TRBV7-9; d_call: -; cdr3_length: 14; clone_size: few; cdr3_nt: TGTGCCAGCAGCTCCCAGAGAGCCAACTACGAGCAGTACTTC; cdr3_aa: CASSSQRANYEQYF
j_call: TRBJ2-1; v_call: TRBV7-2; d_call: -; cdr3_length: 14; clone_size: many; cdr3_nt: TGTGCCAGCAGCCCTCGCCCCGGGAGTGTTGAGCAGTTCTTC; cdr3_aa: CASSPRPGSVEQFF
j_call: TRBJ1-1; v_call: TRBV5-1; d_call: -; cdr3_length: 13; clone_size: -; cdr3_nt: TGTGCCAGCAGCCACCAGGACTCCGCTAAAGCTTTCTTT; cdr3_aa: CASSHQDSAKAFF
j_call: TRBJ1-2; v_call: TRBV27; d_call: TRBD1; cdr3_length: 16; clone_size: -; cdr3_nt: TGTGCCAGCAGTCAAAATACGGCAGGGGGCGGGTATGGCTACACCTTC; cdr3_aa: CASSQNTAGGGYGYTF
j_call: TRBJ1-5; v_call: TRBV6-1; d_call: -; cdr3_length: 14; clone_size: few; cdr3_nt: TGTGCCAGCAGTGAATCACGTTTTTATCAGCCCCAGCATTTT; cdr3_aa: CASSESRFYQPQHF
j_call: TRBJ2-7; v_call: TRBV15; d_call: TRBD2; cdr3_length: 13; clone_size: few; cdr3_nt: TGTGCCACCAGCGGGCGGGAGCACCGCGAGCAGTACTTC; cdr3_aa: CATSGREHREQYF
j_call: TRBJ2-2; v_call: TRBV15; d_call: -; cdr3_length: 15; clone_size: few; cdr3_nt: TGTGCCACCAGCAGAGAGTTCGCGTCGGCCGGGGAGCTGTTTTTT; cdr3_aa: CATSREFASAGELFF
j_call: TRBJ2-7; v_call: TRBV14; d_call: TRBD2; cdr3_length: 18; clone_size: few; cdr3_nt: TGTGCCAGCAGCAAAAGGCCGGGACTAGCGGGAGTCGGGCGCGAGCAGTACTTC; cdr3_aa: CASSKRPGLAGVGREQYF
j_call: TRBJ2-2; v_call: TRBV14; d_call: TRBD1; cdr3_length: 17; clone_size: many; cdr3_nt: TGTGCCAGCAGCCGTTCCGGGACAGGGACGTACACCGGGGAGCTGTTTTTT; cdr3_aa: CASSRSGTGTYTGELFF
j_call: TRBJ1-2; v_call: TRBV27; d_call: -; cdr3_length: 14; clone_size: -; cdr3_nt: TGTGCCAGCAAACGTCTCGACAGAGATTATGGCTACACCTTC; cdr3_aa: CASKRLDRDYGYTF
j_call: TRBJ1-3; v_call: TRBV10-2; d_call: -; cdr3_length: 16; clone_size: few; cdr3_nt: TGCGCCAGCAGTGAGCGGGAGGGGCCCTCTGGAAACACCATATATTTT; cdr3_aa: CASSEREGPSGNTIYF
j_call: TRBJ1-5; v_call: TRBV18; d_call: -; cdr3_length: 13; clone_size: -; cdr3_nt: TGTGCCAGCTCACGGGCGGGTAATCAGCCCCAGCATTTT; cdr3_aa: CASSRAGNQPQHF